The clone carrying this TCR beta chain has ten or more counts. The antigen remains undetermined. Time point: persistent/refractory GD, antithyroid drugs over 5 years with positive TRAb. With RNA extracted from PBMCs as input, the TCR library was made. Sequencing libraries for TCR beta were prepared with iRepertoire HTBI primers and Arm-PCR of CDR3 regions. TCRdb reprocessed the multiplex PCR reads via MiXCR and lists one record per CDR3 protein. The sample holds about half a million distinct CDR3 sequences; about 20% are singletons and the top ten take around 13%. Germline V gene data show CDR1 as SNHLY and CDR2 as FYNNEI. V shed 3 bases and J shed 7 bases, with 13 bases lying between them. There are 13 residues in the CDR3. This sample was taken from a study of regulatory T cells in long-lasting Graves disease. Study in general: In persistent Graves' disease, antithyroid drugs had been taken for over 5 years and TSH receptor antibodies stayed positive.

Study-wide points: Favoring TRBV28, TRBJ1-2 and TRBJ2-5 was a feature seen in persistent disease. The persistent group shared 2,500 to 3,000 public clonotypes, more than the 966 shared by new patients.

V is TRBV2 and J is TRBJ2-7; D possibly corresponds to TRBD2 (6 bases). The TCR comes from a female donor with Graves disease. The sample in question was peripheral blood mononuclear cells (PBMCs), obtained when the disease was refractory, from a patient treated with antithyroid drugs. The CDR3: CASSDPGAGEQYF. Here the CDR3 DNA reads TGTGCCAGCAGTGATCCCGGGGCGGGGGAGCAGTACTTC. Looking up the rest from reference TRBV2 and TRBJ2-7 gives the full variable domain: EPEVTQTPSHQVTQMGQEVILRCVPISNHLYFYWYRQILGQKVEFLVSFYNNEISEKSEIFDDQFSVERPDGSNFTLKIRSTKLEDSAMYFCASSDPGAGEQYFGPGTRLTVT.